The following is a T cell receptor beta chain sequence with its context. Its antigen is unknown. This sample was included in a study of cytomegalovirus exposure and HLA in healthy donors. General study results and limits: Reports state that TCR beta sequences accurately predicted most subjects' HLA-A and HLA-B alleles. Listed as cytomegalovirus-associated were over 150 TCR beta chains. Some segments of the V type, notably TRBV6-2 and TRBV6-3, were excluded as indistinguishable.

V trimming: 9 bases; J trimming: 0 bases; junction bases outside the gene matches: 6. There are 14 residues in the CDR3. Per germline, CDR1 MNHEY and CDR2 SVGAGI. Researchers ran the PCR with 60 Vbeta and 13 Jbeta primers. Using immunoSEQ multiplex PCR, the repertoire was profiled, and TCRdb retains in-frame clones only, with some absent. The data hold under 200,000 clones, with 65% to 85% observed a single time. Donors were nominally healthy when sampled, though unrecorded immune exposures were likely. The genes are TRBV6-5 and TRBJ1-1, with 8 bases identical to TRBD1. The sequence derives from a woman in her 30s in good health and CMV-seropositive. Material for sequencing was PBMCs. The CDR3 sequence: CASRPTGVNTEAFF. CDR3 DNA: TGTGCCAGTCGTCCGACAGGGGTGAACACTGAAGCTTTCTTT.